This TCR beta chain was observed in a study of PD-1 blockade in classical Hodgkin lymphoma (dated by TCRdb to about 2020). For the wider study: Nivolumab dosing was 3 mg/kg intravenously every 2 weeks, continuing until either disease progression or unacceptable toxicity. To define a peripheral blood immune signature of response to PD-1 blockade in classical Hodgkin lymphoma, the study combined TCR beta sequencing with CyTOF. Results the study describes overall, beyond this receptor: Lower diversity was observed in patients in whom nivolumab was started less than 1 year after ASCT, and these patients were excluded from later analyses so that confounding by immune reconstitution would be avoided. The study was limited to a single clinical trial cohort, and causes of repertoire differences, possibly disease activity or prior therapy, remained undefined. Baseline diversity similar to that of newly diagnosed patients was observed in trial patients achieving complete response, whereas significantly lower diversity was observed in partial responders and progressors. Baseline TCR diversity was reported as lower in newly diagnosed patients than in healthy donors, and lower still in relapsed/refractory patients. CD4+ but not CD8+ TCR diversity rose significantly by C4D1 (p=0.0027 vs p=0.16), most apparent in complete responders (p=0.02).

The Qiagen DNeasy kit was used to extract genomic DNA both from unsorted PBMCs and from the negatively selected CD4+ and CD8+ fractions. TCR beta CDR3 regions were amplified by immunoSEQ multiplex PCR using primers annealing to V and J segments. A synthetic immune receptor repertoire was used to minimize amplification bias, and remaining bias was computationally removed after sequencing. As for the authors' bioinformatics: Repertoire diversity was quantified as the Shannon entropy index using custom Python scripts. Unsorted, CD4+ and CD8+ repertoires were examined separately, except in combined analyses, for which CD4+ and CD8+ sequences were merged in silico. A clone was considered expanded if an increase in frequency of at least 2-fold after treatment relative to C1D1 was found, and a pseudocount of 0.5 was applied to clones undetected at baseline. Clones with 0 or 1 copy at C1D1 were classified as singleton clones, and clones with 2 or more copies were classified as non-singleton clones. Clones expanded in unsorted samples were annotated as CD4+, CD8+ or unknown by matching protein sequences in sorted samples from the same patient. Wilcoxon tests on paired samples were used to test diversity changes from C1D1 to C4D1. This immuneACCESS table, as held by TCRdb, lists in-frame sequences with V and J called but not all clones. Of the missing ones, under half trace to an unresolved V gene in checked studies; the others have no known cause. That table furnishes V, J and clone size, whereas the DNA furnished D and trimming. This sample gives approximately 27,000 clones in total; about nine tenths of them show up just once. Roughly 2.6% of the sample comes from the top ten.

The count of this clone is one. Its antigen remains unidentified. No clone much larger than this one lies a single base away; base qualities are absent. The time point label corresponds to: cycle 1 day 1 (C1D1), immediately before nivolumab initiation. Every trial patient had relapsed after autologous stem cell transplantation, and cohorts A, B and C differed in prior brentuximab vedotin exposure. The trial cohort was composed of around 60 patients with relapsed/refractory classical Hodgkin lymphoma, for whom complete response, partial response or progressive disease was recorded as best overall response. In the multi-cohort phase II CheckMate 205 trial, trial patients received single-agent nivolumab. Best overall response was determined by an independent review committee according to the 2007 International Working Group response criteria. Trial PBMCs were obtained immediately prior to nivolumab initiation (C1D1) and on therapy at cycle 2 day 1 and cycle 4 day 1. Peripheral blood was collected in 8 mL Vacutainer Cell Preparation Tubes, from which PBMCs were isolated by centrifugation and then cryopreserved.

For CDR1 and CDR2, the germline V gene (reference sequence) lists LNHDA and SQIVND. Including the terminal cysteine and phenylalanine, the CDR3 comprises 14 residues. Only the CDR3 region is kept as DNA, spanning 42 bases read in frame from base 1. Unmatched junction bases come to 6, with V trimmed by 7 bases and J by 4 bases. The sequence came from a human donor with classical Hodgkin lymphoma. This material consisted of peripheral blood mononuclear cells (PBMCs), taken at baseline. Recombination linked TRBV19 to TRBJ1-4; TRBD1 fits 7 bases in the junction. The CDR3 protein sequence reads: CASTRGPLNEKLFF. The sequenced DNA: TGTGCCAGTACGAGGGGGCCGCTTAATGAAAAACTGTTTTTT.